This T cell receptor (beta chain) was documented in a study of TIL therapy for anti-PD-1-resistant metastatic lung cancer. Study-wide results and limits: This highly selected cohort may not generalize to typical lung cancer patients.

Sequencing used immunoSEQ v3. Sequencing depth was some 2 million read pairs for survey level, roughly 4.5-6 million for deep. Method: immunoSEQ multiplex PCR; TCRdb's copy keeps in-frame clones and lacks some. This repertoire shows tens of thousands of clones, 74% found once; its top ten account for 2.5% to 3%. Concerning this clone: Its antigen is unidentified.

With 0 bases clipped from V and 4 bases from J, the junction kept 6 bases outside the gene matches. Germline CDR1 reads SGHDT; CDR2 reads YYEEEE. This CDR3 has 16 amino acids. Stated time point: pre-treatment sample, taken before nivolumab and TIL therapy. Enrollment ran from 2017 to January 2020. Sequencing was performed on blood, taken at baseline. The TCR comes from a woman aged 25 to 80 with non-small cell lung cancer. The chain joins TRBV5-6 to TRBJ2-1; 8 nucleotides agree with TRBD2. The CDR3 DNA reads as TGTGCCAGCAGCTTGGGAAAGACTAGCGCATACAATGAGCAGTTCTTC. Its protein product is CASSLGKTSAYNEQFF.